Each of the 5 T cell receptor beta chains below was sequenced from the same sample in a study of blood T cells in healthy people across ages. PCR was performed a second time for about 7 to 11 cycles using a sample-barcoded 5' primer and a J-beta primer mix. Each CDR3 protein gets one entry after TCRdb re-called the 5' RACE reads with MiXCR. The table includes around 1,500,000 distinct CDR3 sequences, roughly 45% detected once. Specimen: blood. The origin of the receptors is a woman aged 18-29 years in good health.

The genes are TRBV5-1 and TRBJ2-3; TRBD2 matches at 13 bases. V lost 5 bases to trimming and J lost 0 bases; unmatched junction nucleotides: 9. Germline CDR1 SGHRS, CDR2 YFSETQ. The CDR3 loop spans 18 amino acids. The CDR3 coding sequence is TGCGCCAGCAGGGCGACTAGCGGGGGGCTTAGCAGCACAGATACGCAGTATTTT. It codes for CASRATSGGLSSTDTQYF.

This chain links TRBV7-6 with TRBJ2-3; tentatively, D is TRBD1 or TRBD2 (5 bases each). The CDR3 loop spans 16 amino acids. V dropped 1 base and J dropped 2 bases, with 13 bases sitting between them. Germline V gene data show CDR1 as SGHVS and CDR2 as FNYEAQ. CDR3 nucleotides: TGTGCCAGCAGCTTAGTACCCCGGGGACCCACAGATACGCAGTATTTT. Translation gives CASSLVPRGPTDTQYF.

This clonotype has a handful of counts. This rearrangement joins TRBV6-1 to TRBJ2-2; D is perhaps TRBD1 (5 bases). V was trimmed by 7 bases and J by 2 bases, leaving 17 bases between them. Germline-derived CDR1 and CDR2 are MNHNS and SASEGT. CDR3 length equals 16 residues. In nucleotides, the CDR3 is TGTGCCAGCATTAGGGGTTCTGTCGGAAACACCGGGGAGCTGTTTTTT. As protein: CASIRGSVGNTGELFF.

The V and J genes are TRBV5-1 and TRBJ2-3; 11 bases fit TRBD2. Germline assignment: CDR1 SGHRS and CDR2 YFSETQ. This CDR3 is built from 19 residues. J lost 0 bases, V lost 0 bases, and 9 bases had no gene match. The CDR3 coding sequence is TGCGCCAGCAGCTTGGCCGGGCTAGCGGGGGGTACTAGCACAGATACGCAGTATTTT. Residues: CASSLAGLAGGTSTDTQYF.

V and J are TRBV9 and TRBJ2-5; 8 nucleotides agree with TRBD2. Germline V gives CDR1 SGDLS, CDR2 YYNGEE. J was trimmed by 3 bases and V by 2 bases; bases with no gene match: 3. This CDR3 has 14 amino acids. Written as DNA, the CDR3 is TGTGCCAGCAGCGTCGACGGGGGGGAAGAGACCCAGTACTTC. It is translated as CASSVDGGEETQYF. Drawing the rest from reference TRBV9 and TRBJ2-5, the complete variable domain is DSGVTQTPKHLITATGQRVTLRCSPRSGDLSVYWYQQSLDQGLQFLIQYYNGEERAKGNILERFSAQQFPDLHSELNLSSLELGDSALYFCASSVDGGEETQYFGPGTRLLVL.